A single sample gave rise to the 11 T cell receptor beta chains below, sequenced in a study of T cells in localized non-small cell lung cancer (TCRdb year 2020). The library was generated by the immunoSEQ multiplex PCR assay. TCRdb stores this immuneACCESS table with in-frame sequences only. Part of the clones is absent; in the studies checked, under half of the shortfall reflects unresolved V genes, and no reason is known for the rest. Recorded for this sample are around 3,000 clones; around 34% of them occurred a single time. The leading ten clones occupy approximately 18% of the sample. This material consisted of lung tumor tissue, taken before any cancer treatment. The receptors shown here come from a male donor aged 60 or older with stage I squamous cell lung carcinoma.

This clone was observed a few times. The chain links TRBV6-8 to TRBJ2-5; D might be TRBD1 or TRBD2, each matching 5 bases. The germline V gene encodes CDR1 MNHGY and CDR2 SAAAGT. The CDR3 contains 14 residues. Trimming shortened V by 6 bases and J by 5 bases, and 16 bases separated the two germline ends. CDR3 sequence reads: CASSPHGTGETQYF. The CDR3, as DNA: TGTGCCAGCAGCCCGCACGGGACGGGGGAGACCCAGTACTTC.

The table lists this clone with a few counts. The J gene is TRBJ2-2, the V gene TRBV9; 9 nucleotides agree with TRBD2. Unmatched junction bases numbered 4, after V lost 0 bases and J lost 4 bases. The germline V gene has CDR1 SGDLS and CDR2 YYNGEE. This CDR3 spans 16 amino acids. The CDR3 protein is CASSVEGSGGTGELFF. CDR3 nucleotide sequence: TGTGCCAGCAGCGTAGAAGGTAGCGGGGGCACCGGGGAGCTGTTTTTT.

Relative to its sample, this clone is medium-sized. The chain recombines TRBV9 with TRBJ2-1; 12 positions agree with TRBD2. Germline V CDR1 and CDR2: SGDLS, YYNGEE. Losses at the gene ends were 3 bases for V and 10 bases for J; bases not matched to a gene: 5. The CDR3 loop spans 14 amino acids. The CDR3 bases are TGTGCCAGCAGCGCGGACGGACTAGCGGGAGAGCAGTTCTTC. It codes for CASSADGLAGEQFF.

This clone appeared a few times. This chain connects TRBV11-3 to TRBJ2-2; 9 bases are shared with TRBD2. The V segment lost 5 bases and the J segment 4 bases; nucleotides outside the gene matches: 11. Germline lookup yields CDR1 SGHNT and CDR2 YENEEA. The CDR3 has 17 residues. The CDR3: CASSVGGLAGLTGELFF. The CDR3 coding sequence is TGTGCCAGCAGCGTCGGGGGGCTAGCGGGACTCACCGGGGAGCTGTTTTTT.

This sequence joins TRBV6-8 and TRBJ2-7; possibly TRBD1 for D (5 bases). The V end lost 10 bases, the J end lost 6 bases, and 22 bases lay between the germline ends. The germline CDR1 and CDR2 sequences are MNHGY and SAAAGT. There are 14 residues in the CDR3. The CDR3 sequence: CAISLTQPDSEQYF. For the CDR3, the DNA is TGTGCCATCAGCCTGACACAGCCCGACAGCGAGCAGTACTTC.

This clone was recorded a few times. The rearrangement links TRBV6-8 to TRBJ2-1; D remains ambiguous. This CDR3 spans 15 amino acids. Per germline, CDR1 MNHGY and CDR2 SAAAGT. With 2 bases removed from V and 0 bases from J, the gap between germline ends came to 8 bases. CDR3 in amino acids: CASSYLHFSYNEQFF. As DNA, the CDR3 is TGTGCCAGCAGTTACCTCCACTTCTCCTACAATGAGCAGTTCTTC.

The gene calls are TRBV30 and TRBJ2-5; possibly TRBD1 or TRBD2 for D (6 bases each). Per the germline V gene, CDR1 is GTSNPN and CDR2 is SVGIG (reference sequence). Trimming stripped 0 bases from V and 4 bases from J, with 12 bases between. The length of the CDR3 is 14 residues. The CDR3 is CAWSVKGGGETQYF. CDR3 coding DNA: TGTGCCTGGAGTGTAAAAGGGGGAGGAGAGACCCAGTACTTC.

V gene TRBV14 combines with J gene TRBJ2-7; no firm D call. The germline V and J ends were trimmed by 4 bases and 7 bases, with 8 bases remaining between them. CDR3 length: 11 residues. CDR1 and CDR2 from the germline V gene are SGHDN and FVKESK. In DNA form, the CDR3 reads TGTGCCAGCAGCCTTTCCCGGGAGCAGTACTTC. As protein: CASSLSREQYF.

The chain is built from TRBV29-1 and TRBJ1-1, with a tentative D call TRBD1 (5 bases). The CDR3 has 13 amino acids. Germline loops: CDR1 SQVTM, CDR2 ANQGSEA. Trimming removed 1 base from V and 0 bases from J, with 6 bases in between. The CDR3 spells CSVEGGMNTEAFF. The CDR3 bases are TGCAGCGTTGAAGGGGGGATGAACACTGAAGCTTTCTTT.

The chain employs TRBV28 and TRBJ2-7; 9 bases fit TRBD1. Trimming took 3 bases from V and 4 from J; bases not matched to a gene: 16. Germline assignment: CDR1 MDHEN and CDR2 SYDVKM. CDR3 length: 18 amino acids. The CDR3 DNA sequence: TGTGCCAGCAGTTTGCTACATGCCTTCGACAGGGGGGCGTACGAGCAGTACTTC. Translated: CASSLLHAFDRGAYEQYF.

In regard to this clone: One end of the junction fails to match germline, which may point to a read error. J is TRBJ2-7 and V is TRBV19; 7 nucleotides align to TRBD1. The CDR3 runs 12 residues. Germline lookup yields CDR1 LNHDA and CDR2 SQIVND (reference sequence). This CDR3 reads CASSIDDGTAMF. In DNA, the CDR3 is TGTGCCAGTAGTATAGATGACGGGACAGCCATGTTC.